Listed here is a single T cell receptor beta chain. What it recognizes is unknown. Sorted-subset replicate PCR reactions contained 200 to 250 ng DNA, corresponding to about 30,000 T cell genomes. The protocol was immunoSEQ multiplex PCR, while the TCRdb copy is restricted to in-frame clones and leaves out a portion. The table shows just over 2,000,000 clones, with 90% to 95% occurring only once. This sample stems from a study of shared clonotypes between healthy human individuals. Trimming removed 1 base from V and 4 bases from J, with 11 bases in between. Germline V lookup: CDR1 SGHAT, CDR2 FQNNGV. The CDR3 sequence is 14 residues long. Study-level points and caveats: Expectations were that clonotype sharing among donors would be affected by sequencing depth.

The chain has TRBV11-2 and TRBJ2-7, with D unclear. The sample consisted of naive CD4+ T cells sorted from blood. Subset of the sample: CD45RA+ positively selected. The receptor's source is a man younger than 35 in good health. CDR3 bases: TGTGCCAGCAGCTTAGTAGTAGTCGCTTACGAGCAGTACTTC. Amino acids: CASSLVVVAYEQYF.